These 30 T cell receptor beta chains share one sample of origin, sequenced in a study of blood T cell repertoires in COVID-19. Data came from immunoSEQ multiplex PCR; TCRdb stores just in-frame clones and leaves some out. The sample records around 110,000 clones, approximately 80% being singletons. Input material: peripheral blood. The receptors originated from a man in his 70s with acute or convalescent COVID-19.

The V and J genes are TRBV11-1 and TRBJ2-2; 8 bases agree with TRBD2. Trimming removed 4 bases from V and 5 bases from J; junction bases left unmatched: 6. The CDR3 runs to 15 residues. The germline CDR1 and CDR2 sequences are SGHAT and FQDESV (reference sequence). CDR3 sequence reads: CASSSGGGRTGELFF. The CDR3 DNA sequence: TGTGCCAGCAGCTCCGGCGGGGGGCGTACCGGGGAGCTGTTTTTT.

The rearrangement uses TRBV19 and TRBJ1-4, with 7 positions matching TRBD1. CDR1 is LNHDA and CDR2 is SQIVND in the germline V gene (reference sequence). There are 15 residues in the CDR3. The V segment lost 6 bases and the J segment 12 bases; nucleotides outside the gene matches: 16. The CDR3 region has the DNA TGTGCCAGTAGCCCCCGGGACAGCACCGGGGAGGAACTGTTTTTT. Its protein is CASSPRDSTGEELFF.

This clone was counted only a few times. The chain is built from TRBV7-2 and TRBJ1-6; D is unresolved. The CDR3 has 13 residues. Trimming removed 0 bases at V and 9 bases at J, with 6 bases between. Germline-derived CDR1 and CDR2 are SGHTA and FQGNSA. Written as DNA, the CDR3 is TGTGCCAGCAGCTTAGCCGTCGGTTCACCCCTCCACTTT. Protein product: CASSLAVGSPLHF.

This clone was counted between two and nine times. The CDR3, as DNA: TGTGCCAGCAGCCTCAGAGGGGGCGCGGACACTGAAGCTTTCTTT. Residues: CASSLRGGADTEAFF. J is TRBJ1-1 and V is TRBV6-8, with 7 bases aligning to TRBD1. The length of the CDR3 is 15 residues. Germline CDR1 and CDR2: MNHGY and SAAAGT. Germline trimming cut 6 bases from V and 3 bases from J; bases unmatched to any gene: 10.

V and J are TRBV7-2 and TRBJ2-7; TRBD2 matches 9 bases. Germline trimming cut 5 bases from V and 4 bases from J; bases unmatched to any gene: 12. CDR1 SGHTA and CDR2 FQGNSA come from the germline V gene. The CDR3 contains 16 residues. The CDR3 is CASSQGLAGIGYEQYF. The CDR3 DNA follows: TGTGCCAGCAGCCAGGGCCTAGCGGGGATAGGGTACGAGCAGTACTTC. Filled out from reference TRBV7-2 and TRBJ2-7, the complete variable domain reads GAGVSQSPSNKVTEKGKDVELRCDPISGHTALYWYRQSLGQGLEFLIYFQGNSAPDKSGLPSDRFSAERTGGSVSTLTIQRTQQEDSAVYLCASSQGLAGIGYEQYFGPGTRLTVT.

For the CDR3, the DNA is TGCGCCAGCAGCCAAGATTTGGACAGGCCTACAACTAATGAAAAACTGTTTTTT. Residues: CASSQDLDRPTTNEKLFF. The rearrangement joins TRBV4-3 to TRBJ1-4, with TRBD1 matching 7 bases. This CDR3 comprises 18 residues. Per the germline V gene, CDR1 is LGHNA and CDR2 is YSLEER. J was trimmed by 0 bases and V by 0 bases; bases with no gene match: 7.

This rearrangement joins TRBV2 to TRBJ1-3; tentative D call: TRBD1 (6 bases). Deletions cut 6 bases from V and 3 bases from J, with 15 bases between. This CDR3 comprises 15 residues. Germline V CDR1 and CDR2: SNHLY, FYNNEI. The CDR3 DNA follows: TGTGCCAGCAGAGGGGGAGAGAGGGGTGGAAACACCATATATTTT. Translated: CASRGGERGGNTIYF.

This clone was counted a few times. The chain's CDR3 is CATAQDPLYNEQFF. The CDR3 DNA sequence: TGTGCCACTGCACAGGACCCCCTCTACAATGAGCAGTTCTTC. This chain uses TRBV27 with TRBJ2-1; tentatively, D is TRBD1 (5 bases). Trimming shortened V by 10 bases and J by 3 bases, and 16 bases separated the two germline ends. Germline CDR1 reads MNHEY; CDR2 reads SMNVEV (reference sequence). This CDR3 spans 14 amino acids.

The chain couples TRBV29-1 to TRBJ2-1; 7 nucleotides match TRBD1. The trim removed 4 bases at V and 2 bases at J, leaving 8 bases unmatched. CDR3 length equals 15 residues. Germline V gene data show CDR1 as SQVTM and CDR2 as ANQGSEA. CDR3 sequence reads: CSVVLGQATYNEQFF. The CDR3 DNA is TGCAGCGTTGTACTCGGACAGGCTACCTACAATGAGCAGTTCTTC.

About this clone: An end of the junction does not agree with germline; a read error may underlie this. The chain is built from TRBV4-1 and TRBJ2-1, with 7 nucleotides matching TRBD1. Germline loops: CDR1 MGHRA, CDR2 YSYEKL. CDR3 length: 16 residues. The CDR3 region is CAGSQDWAGGYNEQFF. The CDR3 DNA reads TGCGCCGGCAGCCAAGATTGGGCAGGGGGTTACAATGAGCAGTTCTTC.

V and J are TRBV11-2 and TRBJ2-2, with 7 bases fitting TRBD1. V was clipped by 3 bases and J by 6 bases; unmatched bases: 16. This CDR3 spans 18 amino acids. Germline values: CDR1 SGHAT, CDR2 FQNNGV. Written as DNA, the CDR3 is TGTGCCAGCAGCTTCAAGGGGATACAGGGGTTTGACGCCGGGGAGCTGTTTTTT. As protein: CASSFKGIQGFDAGELFF. Based on the CDR3 plus reference TRBV11-2 and TRBJ2-2, the full variable domain is EAGVAQSPRYKIIEKRQSVAFWCNPISGHATLYWYQQILGQGPKLLIQFQNNGVVDDSQLPKDRFSAERLKGVDSTLKIQPAKLEDSAVYLCASSFKGIQGFDAGELFFGEGSRLTVL.

The chain has TRBV5-1 and TRBJ1-6; D might be TRBD1 (5 bases). Germline CDR1 and CDR2: SGHRS and YFSETQ. This CDR3 is 13 amino acids long. V gave up 4 bases and J gave up 9 bases, with 11 bases separating them. CDR3 residues: CASSRQGGSPLHF. In nucleotides, the CDR3 is TGCGCCAGCAGCAGGCAGGGTGGTTCACCCCTCCACTTT.

V and J are TRBV5-1 and TRBJ2-2, with 12 nucleotides matching TRBD2. Germline CDR1 and CDR2: SGHRS and YFSETQ. The V segment lost 3 bases and the J segment 7 bases; nucleotides outside the gene matches: 4. This CDR3 contains 15 residues. The CDR3 DNA is TGCGCCAGCAGCTCCACTAGCGGGGGGAACGGGGAGCTGTTTTTT. As protein: CASSSTSGGNGELFF. The full variable domain, completed using reference TRBV5-1 and TRBJ2-2, is KAGVTQTPRYLIKTRGQQVTLSCSPISGHRSVSWYQQTPGQGLQFLFEYFSETQRNKGNFPGRFSGRQFSNSRSEMNVSTLELGDSALYLCASSSTSGGNGELFFGEGSRLTVL.

The rearrangement joins TRBV11-2 to TRBJ2-3, with D perhaps matching TRBD1 (6 bases). Germline CDR1 and CDR2: SGHAT and FQNNGV. With 1 base removed from V and 1 base from J, the gap between germline ends came to 12 bases. This CDR3 is 16 amino acids long. This CDR3 reads CASSLARGSGTDTQYF. Here the CDR3 DNA reads TGTGCCAGCAGCTTAGCCAGGGGCTCTGGCACAGATACGCAGTATTTT.

This sequence joins TRBV7-3 and TRBJ1-1, with 9 bases matching TRBD1. The CDR3 sequence is 14 residues long. Germline V gives CDR1 SGHTA, CDR2 FQGTGA. J was trimmed by 1 base and V by 4 bases; bases with no gene match: 1. The CDR3 protein is CASSWTGENTEAFF. The CDR3 DNA reads as TGTGCCAGCAGCTGGACAGGGGAGAACACTGAAGCTTTCTTT.

CDR3 coding DNA: TGTGCCAGCAGTCCCGACCCCCAGGGAAAGGTCAACACTGAAGCTTTCTTT. Residues: CASSPDPQGKVNTEAFF. The chain is built from TRBV27 and TRBJ1-1; D is perhaps TRBD1 (5 bases). Germline CDR1 and CDR2: MNHEY and SMNVEV (reference sequence). Trimming took 5 bases from V and 2 from J, leaving 21 bases between them. The length of the CDR3 is 17 residues.

The genes are TRBV24-1 and TRBJ1-1; TRBD1 aligns across 7 bases. Trimming took 6 bases from V and 4 from J; bases not matched to a gene: 7. This CDR3 is built from 14 residues. CDR1 is KGHDR and CDR2 is SFDVKD in the germline V gene. The CDR3 protein is CATSHSTGFTEAFF. CDR3 nucleotides: TGTGCCACCAGTCACTCGACAGGGTTCACTGAAGCTTTCTTT.

The V call is TRBV5-4, the J call TRBJ2-5; TRBD2 agrees at 8 bases. The CDR3 loop spans 16 amino acids. Germline trimming cut 4 bases from V and 5 bases from J; bases unmatched to any gene: 13. Germline values: CDR1 SGHNT, CDR2 YYREEE (reference sequence). For the CDR3, the DNA is TGTGCCAGCAGCCCTATAATGGCGGGGGGTGCCGAGACCCAGTACTTC. This encodes CASSPIMAGGAETQYF.

The chain combines TRBV6-5 with TRBJ1-1; the D is unclear. CDR1 and CDR2 (germline): MNHEY, SVGAGI. Trimming removed 4 bases at V and 0 bases at J, with 6 bases between. The CDR3 consists of 13 residues. CDR3 sequence reads: CASSSVLNTEAFF. The CDR3 DNA sequence: TGTGCCAGCAGTTCGGTCTTGAACACTGAAGCTTTCTTT.

V usage is TRBV6-1 and J usage is TRBJ2-1, with 12 bases that match TRBD1. CDR3 length: 15 residues. Germline CDR1 reads MNHNS; CDR2 reads SASEGT. Trimming at V came to 5 bases and at J to 7 bases, leaving 6 bases not matched to a gene. The CDR3 protein is CASSSPGQGANEQFF. CDR3 DNA: TGTGCCAGCAGTTCCCCGGGACAGGGGGCGAATGAGCAGTTCTTC.

The rearrangement joins TRBV27 to TRBJ2-7; D gene uncertain. Germline CDR1 MNHEY, CDR2 SMNVEV (reference sequence). V was pared by 11 bases and J by 3 bases, with 17 bases between. This CDR3 contains 13 residues. The CDR3 bases are TGTGCCCCCGGTCCGGTCTCGGGCTACGAGCAGTACTTC. This codes for CAPGPVSGYEQYF.

This rearrangement joins TRBV5-8 to TRBJ1-1; maybe TRBD1 (6 bases). V dropped 4 bases and J dropped 6 bases, with 19 bases sitting between them. The CDR3 spans 15 residues. The germline CDR1 and CDR2 sequences are SGHTS and YDEGEE. The CDR3 protein is CASSLSGTRNSEAFF. CDR3 in DNA: TGTGCCAGCAGCCTTTCCGGGACACGTAATTCTGAAGCTTTCTTT.

This chain joins TRBV12-3 or TRBV12-4 and TRBJ2-7; 7 positions agree with TRBD1. Unmatched junction bases numbered 3, after V lost 1 base and J lost 6 bases. This CDR3 has 13 residues. Written as DNA, the CDR3 is TGTGCCAGCAGTTTAGGAGAGGGGGCCGAGCAGTACTTC. Amino acids: CASSLGEGAEQYF.

The CDR3 bases are TGTGCCAGCAGCCCCGGGACAGGCAATCAGCCCCAGCATTTT. It specifies CASSPGTGNQPQHF. The rearrangement joins TRBV7-2 to TRBJ1-5, with 7 bases matching TRBD1. After removal of 5 bases from V and 2 bases from J, the junction contained 3 bases not matched to a gene. Germline V gives CDR1 SGHTA, CDR2 FQGNSA. This CDR3 contains 14 residues.

The DNA for the CDR3 is TGTGCCAGCAGCGTAGTTGGCGGGGGGGCAAATGAGCAGTTCTTC. Translation gives CASSVVGGGANEQFF. V gene TRBV9 combines with J gene TRBJ2-1; 9 bases are shared with TRBD2. The junction had 5 bases not matched to a gene; V was cut back by 0 bases and J by 7 bases. CDR1 is SGDLS and CDR2 is YYNGEE in the germline V gene. The CDR3 covers 15 residues.

The gene calls are TRBV5-4 and TRBJ2-3, with a weak D call TRBD1 (6 bases). Trimming removed 0 bases at V and 5 bases at J, with 16 bases between. The CDR3 spans 16 residues. Germline CDR1 SGHNT, CDR2 YYREEE (reference sequence). The CDR3, as DNA: TGTGCCAGCAGCTTGGGACAGGACCCCCTACTAGATACGCAGTATTTT. Translating gives CASSLGQDPLLDTQYF.

CDR3 sequence (DNA): TGTGCCAGCAGTCCCCGGACAGGGCCGAACACTGAAGCTTTCTTT. Amino acids: CASSPRTGPNTEAFF. The chain employs TRBV27 and TRBJ1-1; TRBD1 agrees at 8 bases. The CDR3 length is 15 residues. Germline V gives CDR1 MNHEY, CDR2 SMNVEV (reference sequence). J gave up 1 base and V 5 bases, and 6 bases lay outside the gene matches.

J is TRBJ2-3 and V is TRBV19; TRBD2 matches 12 bases. The CDR3 has 16 amino acids. Germline CDR1 reads LNHDA; CDR2 reads SQIVND (reference sequence). The junction had 9 bases not matched to a gene; V was cut back by 5 bases and J by 6 bases. CDR3 amino acids: CASSVSSSGGADTQYF. The CDR3 DNA is TGTGCCAGTAGTGTCAGTTCTAGCGGGGGGGCGGATACGCAGTATTTT.

V and J are TRBV7-3 and TRBJ1-2; D may be TRBD1 (5 bases). V was trimmed by 2 bases and J by 2 bases, leaving 12 bases between them. The CDR3 consists of 15 residues. Germline CDR1 and CDR2: SGHTA and FQGTGA. Here the CDR3 DNA reads TGTGCCAGCAGCTTATGGGGGGACTCAAACTATGGCTACACCTTC. Residues: CASSLWGDSNYGYTF. The full variable domain, with the rest looked up from reference TRBV7-3 and TRBJ1-2, is GAGVSQTPSNKVTEKGKYVELRCDPISGHTALYWYRQSLGQGPEFLIYFQGTGAADDSGLPNDRFFAVRPEGSVSTLKIQRTERGDSAVYLCASSLWGDSNYGYTFGSGTRLTVV.

The chain carries TRBV18 and TRBJ2-3; 12 nucleotides line up with TRBD2. Germline V gene data show CDR1 as KGHSH and CDR2 as LQKENI. This CDR3 spans 16 amino acids. V was pared by 3 bases and J by 6 bases, with 7 bases of the junction left unmatched. This CDR3 is CASSPRLAGEVDTQYF. The CDR3, as DNA: TGTGCCAGCTCACCTAGACTAGCGGGGGAAGTTGATACGCAGTATTTT.